These 26 T cell receptor beta chains originate from one sample sequenced in a study of Ad26.COV2.S vaccination and SARS-CoV-2 variants. Treatment defined: some 20 received Ad26.COV2.S at low or high dose, single or two shots; about 5 received placebo; per-sample allocation not given. The study sampled participants on day 63 after the first vaccine or placebo injection. Sequenced by immunoSEQ multiplex PCR; TCRdb stores in-frame clones only, minus some. The sample shows about 350,000 clones, around 89% of them seen only once. Sequences were derived from peripheral blood, sampled in a trial of Ad26.COV2.S vaccine versus placebo. These receptors originate from a person aged 18-65 years who received the Ad26.COV2.S COVID-19 vaccine or a placebo.

This clone was observed a few times. The rearrangement links TRBV24-1 to TRBJ2-5, with a weak D call TRBD1 (5 bases). V dropped 8 bases and J dropped 1 base, with 13 bases sitting between them. The CDR3 length is 14 residues. Germline V gene data show CDR1 as KGHDR and CDR2 as SFDVKD. The CDR3 coding sequence is TGTGCCACCAACCGACAGTATCTCCAAGAGACCCAGTACTTC. Protein product: CATNRQYLQETQYF.

This clone showed up just a few times. The rearrangement joins TRBV6-1 to TRBJ1-5; D perhaps matches TRBD1 (5 bases). The CDR3 spans 16 residues. Germline V lookup: CDR1 MNHNS, CDR2 SASEGT. The V end lost 2 bases, the J end lost 0 bases, and 11 bases lay between the germline ends. Here the CDR3 reads CASSEWGGSSNQPQHF. The CDR3 DNA reads TGTGCCAGCAGTGAATGGGGGGGAAGTAGCAATCAGCCCCAGCATTTT.

The chain uses TRBV5-1 and TRBJ2-3, with 9 nucleotides matching TRBD1. The CDR3 extends over 17 amino acids. V lost 4 bases to trimming and J lost 4 bases; unmatched junction nucleotides: 13. The V gene's germline CDR1 is SGHRS and CDR2 YFSETQ. This CDR3 is CASSTGPGQGISDTQYF. Here the CDR3 DNA reads TGCGCCAGCAGCACTGGACCGGGACAGGGTATCTCAGATACGCAGTATTTT.

The genes are TRBV4-2 and TRBJ1-3; tentatively, D is TRBD1 (5 bases). With 0 bases removed from V and 0 bases from J, the gap between germline ends came to 15 bases. Germline values: CDR1 LGHNA, CDR2 YNFKEQ. CDR3 length: 18 amino acids. The CDR3 is CASSQDSQGKFSGNTIYF. The CDR3, as DNA: TGTGCCAGCAGCCAAGATTCTCAGGGCAAATTCTCTGGAAACACCATATATTTT.

A few counts support this clone. The rearrangement uses TRBV19 and TRBJ1-3; D is unresolved. The germline V and J ends were trimmed by 3 bases and 7 bases, with 13 bases remaining between them. Germline values: CDR1 LNHDA, CDR2 SQIVND (reference sequence). There are 14 residues in the CDR3. The CDR3 spells CASSMKDGLNTIYF. DNA for the CDR3: TGTGCCAGTAGTATGAAAGATGGATTGAACACCATATATTTT.

About this clone itself: Other DNA sequences in this specimen translate into the identical CDR3. The chain uses TRBV28 and TRBJ2-3; 8 bases align to TRBD1. Germline assignment: CDR1 MDHEN and CDR2 SYDVKM. This CDR3 comprises 13 residues. The J segment lost 1 base and the V segment lost 6 bases, leaving 0 bases of the junction unmatched. The CDR3 here is CASRGQGTDTQYF. The CDR3 DNA reads TGTGCCAGCAGGGGACAGGGCACAGATACGCAGTATTTT.

The rearrangement uses TRBV28 and TRBJ1-2; a possible D gene is TRBD1 (6 bases). V was clipped by 6 bases and J by 0 bases, with 14 bases between them. This CDR3 comprises 15 residues. Germline-derived CDR1 and CDR2 are MDHEN and SYDVKM. CDR3 nucleotides: TGTGCCAGCAGCCCCCCGGCAGGGGCTAACTATGGCTACACCTTC. It specifies CASSPPAGANYGYTF.

In this sample, this clone turned up a few times. Written as DNA, the CDR3 is TGCGCCAGCAGCCGCAATCAGCCCCAGCATTTT. It translates to CASSRNQPQHF. The chain couples TRBV5-1 to TRBJ1-5; D gene ambiguous. CDR1 SGHRS and CDR2 YFSETQ come from the germline V gene. This CDR3 region has 11 residues. Trimming pared 4 bases from V and 2 bases from J, leaving 1 base between.

The chain is built from TRBV28 and TRBJ1-2; D gene ambiguous. Trimming shortened V by 7 bases and J by 7 bases, and 16 bases separated the two germline ends. The germline V gene encodes CDR1 MDHEN and CDR2 SYDVKM. CDR3 length equals 13 residues. DNA for the CDR3: TGTGCCAGCACCCTACCCGGGCCGGGTGGCTACACCTTC. Translation gives CASTLPGPGGYTF.

The gene calls are TRBV5-6 and TRBJ1-2; possible D gene TRBD1, 5 bases. The CDR3 consists of 17 residues. Germline lookup yields CDR1 SGHDT and CDR2 YYEEEE. V was shortened by 4 bases and J by 8 bases, with 27 bases between the two germline ends. DNA for the CDR3: TGTGCCAGCAGCCCCGACGGGCGGGCGGGACCTATCGAAGGCTACACCTTC. The encoded protein is CASSPDGRAGPIEGYTF.

V gene TRBV4-3 combines with J gene TRBJ1-4, with D perhaps TRBD1 (5 bases). CDR1 and CDR2 (germline): LGHNA, YSLEER. The CDR3 is 15 amino acids. The V end was cut by 0 bases, the J end by 7 bases, with 12 bases between. Here the CDR3 reads CASSQDGAGSEKLFF. CDR3 in DNA: TGCGCCAGCAGCCAAGACGGGGCAGGGAGTGAAAAACTGTTTTTT.

This clone appeared a single time. The genes are TRBV23-1 and TRBJ2-1, with TRBD2 identical over 7 bases. TRBV23-1 qualifies as an ORF whose function is uncertain. This CDR3 comprises 21 residues. With 0 bases clipped from V and 5 bases from J, the junction kept 22 bases outside the gene matches. The CDR3 nucleotides are TGCGCCAGCAGTCAATCCCTTGGAGGGAGGGTTAGTCGGACGCGTGACAATGAGCAGTTCTTC. It yields the protein CASSQSLGGRVSRTRDNEQFF.

The rearrangement links TRBV5-1 to TRBJ2-3, with D possibly TRBD2 on 6 matching bases. Germline CDR1 SGHRS, CDR2 YFSETQ. Trimming pared 4 bases from V and 2 bases from J, leaving 14 bases between. There are 15 residues in the CDR3. CDR3 bases: TGCGCCAGCAGCCCGGGACTGAAAAACACAGATACGCAGTATTTT. It translates to CASSPGLKNTDTQYF.

The J gene is TRBJ2-5, the V gene TRBV28; D is uncertain. V dropped 6 bases and J dropped 5 bases, with 7 bases sitting between them. The germline V gene encodes CDR1 MDHEN and CDR2 SYDVKM. CDR3 length: 11 amino acids. The CDR3 spells CASSLGETQYF. DNA of the CDR3: TGTGCCAGCAGCTTAGGGGAGACCCAGTACTTC.

V is TRBV15 and J is TRBJ2-4, with D perhaps matching TRBD1 (6 bases). CDR1 is LNHNV, CDR2 YYDKDF, per germline (reference sequence). The CDR3 contains 17 residues. The germline V and J ends were trimmed by 1 base and 0 bases, with 13 bases remaining between them. CDR3 in DNA: TGTGCCACCAGCAGAGGGGACATTTTACTAGCCAAAAACATTCAGTACTTC. Translating it yields CATSRGDILLAKNIQYF.

This clone appeared a single time. J is TRBJ2-3 and V is TRBV7-9; 9 bases are shared with TRBD2. The CDR3 runs to 14 residues. Per germline, CDR1 SEHNR and CDR2 FQNEAQ (reference sequence). V lost 7 bases and J lost 4; bases outside the gene matches: 6. This chain's CDR3 is CASTDRTSADTQYF. In DNA, the CDR3 is TGTGCCAGCACCGACAGGACTAGCGCAGATACGCAGTATTTT.

The CDR3 bases are TGCGCCAGCAGCTTGCAAGGGCCACAGGTCTACGAGCAGTACTTC. It yields the protein CASSLQGPQVYEQYF. The chain is built from TRBV5-1 and TRBJ2-7; maybe TRBD1 (5 bases). This CDR3 spans 15 amino acids. In germline, CDR1 is SGHRS, CDR2 YFSETQ. Trimming stripped 1 base from V and 3 bases from J, with 14 bases between. Looking up the rest from reference TRBV5-1 and TRBJ2-7 gives the full variable domain: KAGVTQTPRYLIKTRGQQVTLSCSPISGHRSVSWYQQTPGQGLQFLFEYFSETQRNKGNFPGRFSGRQFSNSRSEMNVSTLELGDSALYLCASSLQGPQVYEQYFGPGTRLTVT.

The chain joins TRBV5-1 to TRBJ2-7; a weak D match, TRBD1 (7 bases). The CDR3 is 13 amino acids. Germline CDR1 reads SGHRS; CDR2 reads YFSETQ. Trimming took 0 bases from V and 8 from J, leaving 12 bases between them. Here the CDR3 reads CASSLAAGGKQYF. In DNA form, the CDR3 reads TGCGCCAGCAGCTTGGCGGCAGGGGGGAAGCAGTACTTC. The full variable domain, in which reference TRBV5-1 and TRBJ2-7 provide the parts outside the CDR3, is KAGVTQTPRYLIKTRGQQVTLSCSPISGHRSVSWYQQTPGQGLQFLFEYFSETQRNKGNFPGRFSGRQFSNSRSEMNVSTLELGDSALYLCASSLAAGGKQYFGPGTRLTVT.

CDR3: CASSLYRGETQYF. DNA for the CDR3: TGCGCCAGCAGCTTGTACAGAGGAGAGACCCAGTACTTC. This rearrangement joins TRBV5-1 to TRBJ2-5; D is undetermined. CDR3 length: 13 residues. Trimming removed 1 base from V and 4 bases from J, with 8 bases in between. The germline CDR1 and CDR2 sequences are SGHRS and YFSETQ.

The chain is built from TRBV7-8 and TRBJ2-7; TRBD1 agrees at 7 bases. The CDR3 contains 15 residues. Looked up from germline, CDR1 is SGHVS and CDR2 is FQNEAQ. The V and J ends lost 5 bases and 0 bases, in that order; junction bases with no gene match: 7. CDR3 region: CASSTGVWSSYEQYF. The CDR3 DNA reads as TGTGCCAGCAGCACAGGGGTGTGGAGCTCCTACGAGCAGTACTTC.

This sequence joins TRBV9 and TRBJ1-1; no clear D. CDR1 and CDR2 (germline): SGDLS, YYNGEE. This CDR3 is 12 amino acids long. CDR3 in amino acids: CNGREWNTEAFF. The CDR3 nucleotides are TGTAATGGGAGGGAGTGGAACACTGAAGCTTTCTTT.

J is TRBJ2-2 and V is TRBV27; tentatively, D is TRBD1 (6 bases). CDR3 length: 16 amino acids. Germline CDR1 MNHEY, CDR2 SMNVEV (reference sequence). Trimming cost V 6 bases and J 1 base, with 15 bases left between them. The CDR3 region has the DNA TGTGCCAGCAGACCGACATGGGGGCGGAACACCGGGGAGCTGTTTTTT. It specifies CASRPTWGRNTGELFF.

This chain uses TRBV4-3 with TRBJ1-5; D ambiguous. V gave up 4 bases and J gave up 2 bases, with 9 bases separating them. CDR1 is LGHNA, CDR2 YSLEER, per germline. The CDR3 has 14 amino acids. The CDR3 DNA reads as TGCGCCAGCAGCCCTCATGGGGGCAATCAGCCCCAGCATTTT. It is translated as CASSPHGGNQPQHF.

The chain is built from TRBV25-1 and TRBJ2-1; 7 nucleotides match TRBD1. Trimming removed 4 bases from V and 6 bases from J; junction bases left unmatched: 9. Per germline, CDR1 MGHDK and CDR2 SYGVNS. The length of the CDR3 is 15 residues. CDR3 DNA sequence: TGTGCCAGCAGTGTACCGGGACAGCCCTCCAATGAGCAGTTCTTC. Its translation: CASSVPGQPSNEQFF. The whole variable domain, filled in from reference TRBV25-1 and TRBJ2-1, reads EADIYQTPRYLVIGTGKKITLECSQTMGHDKMYWYQQDPGMELHLIHYSYGVNSTEKGDLSSESTVSRIRTEHFPLTLESARPSHTSQYLCASSVPGQPSNEQFFGPGTRLTVL.

The chain has TRBV11-2 and TRBJ2-5; D ambiguous. The germline V and J ends were trimmed by 4 bases and 5 bases, with 14 bases remaining between them. The CDR3 covers 14 residues. CDR1 is SGHAT, CDR2 FQNNGV, per germline. This CDR3 is CASSSSTWKETQYF. The CDR3 DNA follows: TGTGCCAGCAGCTCCTCTACTTGGAAGGAGACCCAGTACTTC.

The chain carries TRBV9 and TRBJ2-7, with TRBD1 as a possible D gene (6 bases). Germline-derived CDR1 and CDR2 are SGDLS and YYNGEE. The CDR3 spans 16 residues. V was cut by 4 bases and J by 1 base, with 18 bases left in between. CDR3: CASSPRSGTLSYEQYF. CDR3 in DNA: TGTGCCAGCAGCCCAAGAAGTGGGACACTTTCCTACGAGCAGTACTTC.